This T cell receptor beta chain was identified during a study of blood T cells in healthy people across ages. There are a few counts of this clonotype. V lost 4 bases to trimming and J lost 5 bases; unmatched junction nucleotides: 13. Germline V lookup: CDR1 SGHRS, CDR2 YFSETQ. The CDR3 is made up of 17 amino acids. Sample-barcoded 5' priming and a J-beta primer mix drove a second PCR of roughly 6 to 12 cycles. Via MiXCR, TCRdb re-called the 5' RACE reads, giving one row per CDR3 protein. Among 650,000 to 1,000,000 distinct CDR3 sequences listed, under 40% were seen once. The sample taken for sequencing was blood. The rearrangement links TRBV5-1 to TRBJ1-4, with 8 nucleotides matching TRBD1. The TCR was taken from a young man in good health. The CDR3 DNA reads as TGCGCCAGCAGCCCACGGGACAGGAGGATCGAGAATGAAAAACTGTTTTTT. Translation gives CASSPRDRRIENEKLFF.